These 13 T cell receptor beta chains came from one sample sequenced in a study of T-cell reconstitution after alpha-beta-depleted transplantation in children. Unique molecular identifiers featured in how the TCRbeta library was prepared. Each CDR3 protein is one row after TCRdb ran MiXCR on the PCR reads. Among over 200,000 distinct CDR3 sequences listed, about a tenth were seen once. The sequences come from PBMCs, collected before TCRalphabeta/CD19-depleted stem cell transplant. The origin of the receptors is a child less than two years old with acute myeloid leukemia, due to receive a stem cell transplant.

CDR3 loop: CASSQGGTGKSGELFF. DNA of the CDR3: TGTGCCAGCAGCCAAGGCGGGACGGGAAAGTCCGGGGAGCTGTTTTTT. The V and J genes are TRBV3-1 and TRBJ2-2; the D gene is possibly TRBD2 (6 bases). The germline gives CDR1 LGHDT, CDR2 YNNKEL (reference sequence). The CDR3 length is 16 residues. Trimming took 1 base from V and 6 from J, leaving 15 bases between them.

The table lists this clonotype with many counts. V gene TRBV28 combines with J gene TRBJ1-1; D is uncertain. CDR3 length: 13 residues. The V gene's germline CDR1 is MDHEN and CDR2 SYDVKM. V dropped 6 bases and J dropped 1 base, with 9 bases sitting between them. For the CDR3, the DNA is TGTGCCAGCAGCTCTCCCTCGAACACTGAAGCTTTCTTT. Encoded protein: CASSSPSNTEAFF.

This clonotype was counted many times. This chain joins TRBV20-1 and TRBJ2-1; 12 nucleotides align to TRBD2. Trimming at V came to 3 bases and at J to 4 bases, leaving 4 bases not matched to a gene. CDR3 length equals 15 residues. Germline V gives CDR1 DFQATT, CDR2 SNEGSKA (reference sequence). CDR3 sequence: CSASRTSGKYNEQFF. As DNA, the CDR3 is TGCAGTGCTAGCAGGACTAGCGGGAAATACAATGAGCAGTTCTTC.

This clonotype was detected ten times or more. The chain carries TRBV18 and TRBJ2-3, with D unclear. The CDR3 contains 13 residues. Germline V CDR1 and CDR2: KGHSH, LQKENI. V shed 3 bases and J shed 4 bases, with 8 bases lying between them. CDR3 DNA sequence: TGTGCCAGCTCACCCCCGAACGCAGATACGCAGTATTTT. Amino acids: CASSPPNADTQYF.

This chain uses TRBV28 with TRBJ2-3; D might be TRBD1 (6 bases). The V end lost 5 bases, the J end lost 0 bases, and 15 bases lay between the germline ends. CDR1 MDHEN and CDR2 SYDVKM come from the germline V gene. This CDR3 is 16 amino acids long. The CDR3 region has the DNA TGTGCCAGCAGTCCGTGGGGGACAACTAGCACAGATACGCAGTATTTT. It codes for CASSPWGTTSTDTQYF. Filled out from reference TRBV28 and TRBJ2-3, the complete variable domain reads DVKVTQSSRYLVKRTGEKVFLECVQDMDHENMFWYRQDPGLGLRLIYFSYDVKMKEKGDIPEGYSVSREKKERFSLILESASTNQTSMYLCASSPWGTTSTDTQYFGPGTRLTVL.

This clonotype was found many times. The chain has TRBV29-1 and TRBJ1-2; D possibly corresponds to TRBD1 (6 bases). The germline V gene has CDR1 SQVTM and CDR2 ANQGSEA. There are 14 residues in the CDR3. Trimming took off 4 bases at V and 7 bases at J, with 19 bases between the two ends. The CDR3 protein is CSVAYTAGVGGYTF. CDR3 bases: TGCAGCGTTGCATATACGGCAGGGGTAGGTGGCTACACCTTC.

This clonotype showed up many times. The rearrangement links TRBV6-1 to TRBJ2-1; 8 bases match TRBD2. Germline CDR1 reads MNHNS; CDR2 reads SASEGT. The CDR3 is 15 residues long. The V gene end was trimmed by 5 bases and the J gene end by 6 bases; junction bases not matched to a gene: 9. The DNA for the CDR3 is TGTGCCAGCAGTCCCAGCGGGACTAGGGTCAATGAGCAGTTCTTC. Protein sequence: CASSPSGTRVNEQFF.

This clonotype was counted ten times or more. The chain combines TRBV7-6 with TRBJ2-7; TRBD1 matches 7 bases. Germline lookup yields CDR1 SGHVS and CDR2 FNYEAQ. With V trimmed by 1 base and J by 0 bases, 3 bases remained unmatched. The CDR3 is 15 amino acids. CDR3 amino acids: CASSLEGASSYEQYF. As DNA, the CDR3 is TGTGCCAGCAGCTTAGAGGGGGCATCCTCCTACGAGCAGTACTTC.

This chain connects TRBV29-1 to TRBJ1-5; D possibly corresponds to TRBD1 (6 bases). The CDR3 contains 13 residues. Germline V CDR1 and CDR2: SQVTM, ANQGSEA. The V and J ends lost 6 bases and 4 bases respectively, with 13 bases between them. CDR3: CSVTDSRNQPQHF. The CDR3 DNA sequence: TGCAGCGTGACGGACAGCCGGAATCAGCCCCAGCATTTT.

This clonotype was picked up a small number of times. The chain carries TRBV4-2 and TRBJ2-1; TRBD2 matches 10 bases. The J segment lost 6 bases and the V segment lost 4 bases, leaving 6 bases of the junction unmatched. Germline V CDR1 and CDR2: LGHNA, YNFKEQ. The CDR3 is 15 amino acids. The CDR3 reads CASSLGSGRTNEQFF. In DNA form, the CDR3 reads TGTGCCAGCAGCCTCGGTAGCGGGAGGACCAATGAGCAGTTCTTC.

This clonotype was recorded many times. The J gene is TRBJ2-5, the V gene TRBV7-9, with a possible D match to TRBD2 (7 bases). CDR1 is SEHNR and CDR2 is FQNEAQ in the germline V gene (reference sequence). The V end lost 5 bases, the J end lost 5 bases, and 18 bases lay between the germline ends. There are 15 residues in the CDR3. CDR3 sequence: CASSPPGAGAETQYF. The CDR3 coding sequence is TGTGCCAGCAGCCCCCCAGGGGCGGGAGCGGAGACCCAGTACTTC.

This clonotype has at least ten counts. The V call is TRBV27, the J call TRBJ2-2, with D unresolved. CDR3 size: 14 residues. The V gene lost 5 bases and the J gene lost 8 bases, with 15 bases spanning the gap. Germline V gene data show CDR1 as MNHEY and CDR2 as SMNVEV (reference sequence). The CDR3: CASSRMLTPGELFF. The CDR3 DNA reads as TGTGCCAGCAGTCGCATGCTGACACCTGGGGAGCTGTTTTTT.

In this sample, this clonotype turned up many times. In nucleotides, the CDR3 is TGCAGTGCTTCTGAGGACACGGACATCACAGATACGCAGTATTTT. Its translation is CSASEDTDITDTQYF. This chain links TRBV20-1 with TRBJ2-3; TRBD1 might be the D (5 bases). The CDR3 loop spans 15 amino acids. Germline loops: CDR1 DFQATT, CDR2 SNEGSKA (reference sequence). Trimming stripped 5 bases from V and 2 bases from J, with 17 bases between.